The 2 T cell receptor beta chains presented below share a single source sample, sequenced in a study of shared clonotypes between healthy human individuals. Measured with immunoSEQ multiplex PCR; TCRdb has only the in-frame clones, and not every one. The repertoire includes millions of clones, over 85% of them detected once, and about 0.13% sits in the top ten. Sequencing input: naive CD4+ T cells sorted from blood. The subset here: CD45RA+ positively selected. The receptors stem from a man aged 18 to 29 in good health.

This clone was recorded once. The V call is TRBV2, the J call TRBJ1-2, with D possibly being TRBD1 (6 bases). This CDR3 contains 13 residues. Looked up from germline, CDR1 is SNHLY and CDR2 is FYNNEI. V gave up 7 bases and J gave up 4 bases, with 13 bases separating them. The CDR3 DNA reads as TGTGCCAGCAAGATCACAGGGTCCTATGGCTACACCTTC. As protein: CASKITGSYGYTF. Full variable domain (rest looked up from reference TRBV2 and TRBJ1-2): EPEVTQTPSHQVTQMGQEVILRCVPISNHLYFYWYRQILGQKVEFLVSFYNNEISEKSEIFDDQFSVERPDGSNFTLKIRSTKLEDSAMYFCASKITGSYGYTFGSGTRLTVV.

Written as DNA, the CDR3 is TGTGCCAGCAGCGTAGGTGGTAGTCAAGAGACCCAGTACTTC. It is translated as CASSVGGSQETQYF. The chain has TRBV7-2 and TRBJ2-5; D is ambiguous. The V end was cut by 5 bases, the J end by 2 bases, with 12 bases between. Per germline, CDR1 SGHTA and CDR2 FQGNSA. The CDR3 length is 14 residues.